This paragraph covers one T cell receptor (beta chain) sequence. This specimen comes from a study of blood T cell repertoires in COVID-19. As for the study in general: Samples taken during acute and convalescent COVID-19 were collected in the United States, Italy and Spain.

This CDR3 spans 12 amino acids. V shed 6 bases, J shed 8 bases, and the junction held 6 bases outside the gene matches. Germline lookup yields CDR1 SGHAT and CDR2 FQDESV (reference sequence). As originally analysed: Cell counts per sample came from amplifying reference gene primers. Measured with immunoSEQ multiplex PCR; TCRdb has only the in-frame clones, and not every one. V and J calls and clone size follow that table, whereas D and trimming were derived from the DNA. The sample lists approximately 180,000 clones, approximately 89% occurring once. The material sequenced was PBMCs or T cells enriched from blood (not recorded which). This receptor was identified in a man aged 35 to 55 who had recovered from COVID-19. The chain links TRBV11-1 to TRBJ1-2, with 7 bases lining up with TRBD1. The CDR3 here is CASSRDSGGYTF. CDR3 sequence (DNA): TGTGCCAGCAGTCGGGACAGTGGCGGCTACACCTTC.